One and the same sample provided the 14 T cell receptor beta chains below, sequenced in a study of cytomegalovirus exposure and HLA in healthy donors (dated 2017 in TCRdb). Library method: the immunoSEQ multiplex PCR assay. The table comes from immuneACCESS by way of TCRdb, which keeps in-frame sequences with V and J called. Part of the clones is missing from these tables; in studies checked, under half for an unresolved V gene and the rest for unknown reasons. This sample gives 200,000 or so clones in total; around 87% of them show up just once. The top ten clones comprise roughly 2% of the sample. Sequenced material: PBMCs. The receptors come from a woman between 18 and 29 years old in good health and CMV-seropositive.

This clone was counted a single time. The V and J genes are TRBV4-1 and TRBJ2-7, with TRBD2 matching 12 bases. The CDR3 has 15 residues. Germline CDR1 and CDR2: MGHRA and YSYEKL. V dropped 1 base and J dropped 7; count of bases not matched to a gene: 5. The CDR3 protein is CASSQGLAGELEQYF. CDR3 in DNA: TGCGCCAGCAGCCAAGGACTAGCGGGAGAATTAGAGCAGTACTTC.

Here the CDR3 DNA reads TGTGCCAGCAGCTCGCGGGACGGTAATGAAAAACTGTTTTTT. Its translation is CASSSRDGNEKLFF. The chain has TRBV5-4 and TRBJ1-4; D might be TRBD1 (5 bases). This CDR3 comprises 14 residues. The ends were cut back, 3 bases at V and 4 bases at J, with 10 bases in the middle. Germline assignment: CDR1 SGHNT and CDR2 YYREEE (reference sequence). The complete variable domain, with remaining parts taken from reference TRBV5-4 and TRBJ1-4, reads ETGVTQSPTHLIKTRGQQVTLRCSSQSGHNTVSWYQQALGQGPQFIFQYYREEENGRGNFPPRFSGLQFPNYSSELNVNALELDDSALYLCASSSRDGNEKLFFGSGTQLSVL.

V is TRBV18 and J is TRBJ1-3; D remains ambiguous. Germline CDR1 is KGHSH and CDR2 is LQKENI. CDR3 length equals 15 residues. Trimming removed 2 bases at V and 0 bases at J, with 8 bases between. The chain's CDR3 is CASSPAGVSGNTIYF. The CDR3 DNA reads as TGTGCCAGCTCACCAGCCGGGGTCTCTGGAAACACCATATATTTT.

The V call is TRBV5-1, the J call TRBJ2-1, with D perhaps TRBD1 (6 bases). The CDR3 is made up of 14 amino acids. CDR1 SGHRS and CDR2 YFSETQ come from the germline V gene. V was cut by 6 bases and J by 3 bases, with 13 bases left in between. CDR3 amino acids: CASTLRGNYNEQFF. CDR3 DNA sequence: TGCGCCAGCACCCTGAGGGGGAACTACAATGAGCAGTTCTTC.

The rearrangement links TRBV4-1 to TRBJ2-4; 7 positions match TRBD2. The trim removed 2 bases at V and 5 bases at J, leaving 3 bases unmatched. CDR3 length: 14 amino acids. CDR1 is MGHRA, CDR2 YSYEKL, per germline. CDR3 in amino acids: CASSQMGGENIQYF. Written as DNA, the CDR3 is TGCGCCAGCAGCCAAATGGGGGGGGAAAACATTCAGTACTTC.

The J gene is TRBJ2-5, the V gene TRBV27; the match to TRBD1 covers 7 bases. Germline trimming cut 5 bases from V and 2 bases from J; bases unmatched to any gene: 5. CDR3 size: 14 residues. Germline lookup yields CDR1 MNHEY and CDR2 SMNVEV (reference sequence). The CDR3 loop reads CASSPWTGQETQYF. CDR3 DNA sequence: TGTGCCAGCAGTCCGTGGACAGGACAAGAGACCCAGTACTTC.

On this clone itself: This specimen includes other DNA sequences encoding the same CDR3. The V gene is TRBV4-1, the J gene TRBJ2-7; perhaps TRBD1 as D (5 bases). Germline-derived CDR1 and CDR2 are MGHRA and YSYEKL. The germline V and J ends were trimmed by 1 base and 1 base, with 8 bases remaining between them. The CDR3 consists of 14 residues. The CDR3 sequence: CASSQAQGSYEQYF. The CDR3 nucleotides are TGCGCCAGCAGCCAAGCGCAGGGATCCTACGAGCAGTACTTC.

The chain combines TRBV28 with TRBJ1-5, with D perhaps TRBD1 (5 bases). The germline V gene has CDR1 MDHEN and CDR2 SYDVKM. The CDR3 is 13 amino acids. Trimming shortened V by 6 bases and J by 7 bases, and 13 bases separated the two germline ends. The CDR3 coding sequence is TGTGCCAGCAGGCAGGGAGGTAGCCAGCCCCAGCATTTT. Translation gives CASRQGGSQPQHF.

This rearrangement joins TRBV9 to TRBJ2-5; D unresolved. The germline gives CDR1 SGDLS, CDR2 YYNGEE. The CDR3 runs 13 residues. V was trimmed by 0 bases and J by 2 bases, leaving 5 bases between them. DNA for the CDR3: TGTGCCAGCAGCGTAGCGCAGCAAGAGACCCAGTACTTC. The encoded protein is CASSVAQQETQYF.

This chain joins TRBV30 and TRBJ2-1, with D possibly matching TRBD1 (6 bases). Germline loops: CDR1 GTSNPN, CDR2 SVGIG (reference sequence). Trimming shortened V by 3 bases and J by 10 bases, and 10 bases separated the two germline ends. The length of the CDR3 is 11 residues. The CDR3 region is CAWSHGQEQFF. CDR3 DNA sequence: TGTGCCTGGAGCCATGGACAGGAGCAGTTCTTC.

V and J are TRBV18 and TRBJ1-1, with no clear D. Germline V gene data show CDR1 as KGHSH and CDR2 as LQKENI. This CDR3 spans 16 amino acids. Trimming pared 3 bases from V and 1 base from J, leaving 15 bases between. The CDR3 here is CASSPSATPRNTEAFF. CDR3 DNA sequence: TGTGCCAGCTCACCCTCTGCGACTCCCAGGAACACTGAAGCTTTCTTT.

The table lists this clone with a few counts. The gene calls are TRBV9 and TRBJ2-7; TRBD1 matches at 11 bases. Germline CDR1 reads SGDLS; CDR2 reads YYNGEE. The junction had 3 bases not matched to a gene; V was cut back by 4 bases and J by 3 bases. This CDR3 has 14 residues. CDR3 amino acids: CASSLGTGGYEQYF. CDR3 coding DNA: TGTGCCAGCAGCCTTGGGACAGGGGGCTACGAGCAGTACTTC.

The CDR3 DNA reads as TGTGCCAGAAGCAAGGGTCGGGGGGGCCCTTACGGATTAAGCTCTGGAAACACCATATATTTT. Protein: CARSKGRGGPYGLSSGNTIYF. V is TRBV7-5 and J is TRBJ1-3. TRBV7-5 is a recognized pseudogene. This CDR3 is 21 amino acids long.

This clone was seen once. The rearrangement links TRBV4-2 to TRBJ2-1; 9 bases map to TRBD2. In germline, CDR1 is LGHNA, CDR2 YNFKEQ. The CDR3 runs to 16 residues. Unmatched junction bases numbered 7, after V lost 1 base and J lost 6 bases. The CDR3 coding sequence is TGTGCCAGCAGCCAAGTGGGCGGGAGGGGGGGCAATGAGCAGTTCTTC. This codes for CASSQVGGRGGNEQFF.